This T cell receptor (beta chain) originates from a study of T cell repertoires in cytomegalovirus infection (dated by TCRdb to the late 2010s). For the wider study: Donor HLA type was relevant to the analysis, as public TCR beta signatures indicated carriage of CMV infection together with the matching HLA type.

The sequencer was an Illumina HiSeq 1500. Using fastp trimming at Q25 and MiXCR clonotype assembly, TCRdb reanalyzed the public sequencing data and kept in-frame beta chains. Identical CDR3 protein sequences are pooled into one entry, listed with their most common genes and DNA. This sample holds over 300,000 distinct CDR3 sequences; over 7.5% were observed only once. About 3.9% of the sample comes from the top ten. This clonotype was seen more than once but under ten times. The antigen it recognizes is unknown. Base qualities are not recorded, but no much larger clone differs from it by a single base. Study-wide findings and limitations: In both this cohort and an independent cohort of several hundred donors, the cumulative frequency of public TCR beta family members distinguished carriers of CMV infection plus the relevant HLA type. The ex vivo response was dominated by HLA-C-restricted CMV-specific TCR beta clonotypes, which also provided the single most frequent clonotype in two of eight donors.

CDR3 length: 15 amino acids, cysteine to phenylalanine. Just the 45-base CDR3 DNA is kept, in frame starting at base 1. Here V drops 6 bases and J drops 4 bases, and the junction holds 8 bases not matched to any gene. This clonotype was sampled from a human donor in good health (CMV status not recorded). Some clones in this sample may be carry-over from other donors' samples. This chain is built from TRBV12-3 or TRBV12-4 and TRBJ1-5; 8 nucleotides in the junction match TRBD1. Specimen: PBMCs. The DNA reads as follows: TGTGCCAGCAGGGCACAGGGGGTTAGGAATCAGCCCCAGCATTTT. Translated, this is CASRAQGVRNQPQHF.